This T cell receptor beta chain stems from a study of blood T cells in healthy people across ages (dated by TCRdb to the mid-2010s). About the full investigation: In model experiments, template switching captured about one uniquely barcoded TCR beta cDNA molecule for every two T cells. The donors were divided into four age groups: young (average around 16 years), middle-aged (approximately 41), aged (approximately 62) and long-lived (82). Two additional independent replicas of 1 million unique cDNA reads from the same blood draw were analyzed for two donors (one aged 18 to 30 and one aged 80 or older). Using deep sequencing normalized with unique cDNA molecular identifiers, the study measured how TCR beta repertoire diversity changes with age. To avoid experimental bias, donors of different ages were spread randomly across the sequencing lanes. The investigation overall reported the following: Estimates of total diversity based on one million sequenced T cells were regarded as lower bounds and as underestimates. Because the CMV infection status of the donors was unknown, age-related changes in expanded clonotypes may potentially have been confounded. Conclusive comparison of naive and antigen-experienced compartments was prevented by the profiling of bulk unsorted PBMCs. Compared with the aged group, the long-lived group had more naive CD4+ T cells, fewer expanded clones and increased TCR diversity, suggesting age selection. Observed TCR beta diversity per million T cells fell roughly linearly with age, and a significant reduction was already apparent by age approximately 41. There was a strong correlation between observed TCR beta diversity and the percentage of naive T cells measured by flow cytometry.

Preparation of the library involved 5' RACE. Sequencing relied on an Illumina HiSeq 2500. A second roughly 7 to 11 cycle PCR used a sample-barcoded 5' primer and a J-beta primer mix. A template-switch 5' adaptor carrying 12 random nucleotides introduced a unique molecular identifier onto each TCR beta cDNA molecule. Each sample yielded at least 2.5 million CDR3-containing paired-end reads. The Mint cDNA synthesis kit, primed by a TRBC-specific oligonucleotide, was used to synthesize first-strand cDNA from all RNA. All cDNA was treated with uracil-DNA glycosylase and then went through a first 18-cycle PCR with the universal primers M1SS and BC2_uni_R. For the original study's pipeline: Normalization of each sample was performed by random selection of 1 million high-quality reads, each carrying a distinct molecular identifier. Reads sharing molecular identifiers were discarded rather than binned into consensus sequences. CDR3 identification, clonotype clustering and error correction used MiTCR with a Q25 quality threshold and the strictest error-elimination algorithm. A nonparametric unseen species model with Euler transformation was used to estimate a lower bound on total TCR beta diversity. TCRdb redid the processing of the public reads, applying fastp at Q25 and MiXCR, and retained in-frame beta chains. Every entry covers one CDR3 protein and lists the most common genes and DNA from its rows. TCRdb's processing, not the authors' own work, is the source of the V and J calls. The sample yields about 650,000 distinct CDR3 sequences; roughly 30% were counted once. Jointly, the top ten make up approximately 15% of the sample.

From V the trimming removes 3 bases and from J it removes 2 bases, while the gene matches leave 4 bases of the junction unaccounted for. CDR1 and CDR2 are read off the germline V gene (reference sequence) as LNHNV and YYDKDF. The CDR3 contains 14 residues, cysteine and phenylalanine counted. Just the 42-base CDR3 DNA is kept, in frame starting at base 1. Ten or more counts support this clonotype. It lacks a known antigen. No much larger clonotype is one base removed from it; base qualities were not supplied. Systemically healthy Caucasian individuals from Russia, around 38 in total and aged roughly 6 to 100 years, were included as donors. About 10 milliliters of peripheral blood were drawn from each donor into EDTA-treated Vacutainer tubes. PBMCs were isolated by Ficoll-Paque density-gradient centrifugation, with at least 7 million obtained per sample. Total RNA was extracted from PBMCs with Trizol reagent, with at least 6 micrograms obtained per sample. The percentages of naive CD45RAhigh/CD27high T cells were determined by flow cytometry on a PBMC aliquot from every donor.

Input material: blood. The chain links TRBV15 with TRBJ2-7, and 7 junctional nucleotides match TRBD1. This TCR was recovered from a woman aged 80 or over in good health. Donor details come from another sample of the same person, matched by shared clones. Here is the DNA: TGTGCCACCAGCAGGACAGGGCAAACCTACGAGCAGTACTTC. Its translation is CATSRTGQTYEQYF.